This T cell receptor beta chain was captured by sequencing in a study of blood T cell repertoires in COVID-19 (TCRdb year 2020). Context from the whole study: Samples covering the acute and convalescent phases of COVID-19 were provided by collaborators in the United States, Italy and Spain. The material from the prospective study consisted of cDNA or gDNA derived from T cells, B-cell-depleted T cells, or PBMCs. Deeply sampled blood TCRbeta repertoires from subjects exposed to, actively infected with, or recovered from COVID-19 were included in the dataset. The repertoires were released in a freely available public database intended as a resource for research on the immune response to SARS-CoV-2. Samples were obtained from the ongoing ImmuneRACE study (first 160 participants) and from 1,000 to 1,500 subjects provided by 6 global collaborators. A de-identified subject ID, COVID-19 status, age in years and sex were almost always included in the sample metadata. Where available, HLA class I and class II types were taken from metadata supplied by the sample provider and were not determined by assay-based typing. Study-wide findings and limitations: The quantity of clinical and demographic metadata differed by source and by participant and was supplied without curation.

TCRbeta CDR3 regions were amplified from genomic DNA using the immunoSEQ Assay, a bias-controlled multiplex PCR. In the authors' own workflow: The number of nucleated cells in each sample was estimated from the amplification of reference gene primers within the assay. Sequence reads were collapsed and filtered to measure the absolute abundance of every unique TCRbeta CDR3 rearrangement. For each sample, productive Simpson clonality was calculated as the square root of Simpson's diversity index across productive rearrangements. Imported from immuneACCESS, the table was reduced by TCRdb to in-frame sequences with V and J called. These copies leave out some clones; in studies compared against another copy, an unresolved V gene accounts for under half, and the cause of the remainder is not known. Clonal size and the V and J genes are those of that table, whereas D and trimming came from the DNA. The sample contains a few hundred thousand clones, around four fifths of them found a single time. The ten largest clones take up about 4.5% of the sample.

This clone was detected a few times. Its antigen has not been determined. Base-call qualities are not available, and no considerably larger clone is one nucleotide away. From the germline V gene (reference sequence), CDR1 is SEHNR and CDR2 is FQNEAQ. The germline ends are 15 bases apart after V is trimmed by 6 bases and J by 2 bases. The CDR3 spans 15 residues, from the cysteine through the phenylalanine. Only the CDR3 portion is preserved as DNA: 45 bases, with reading frame beginning at the first base. Another Seattle source contributed samples from volunteer blood donors who had recovered from COVID-19. Whole blood was collected in K2EDTA tubes by collaborating institutions according to the institutions' own protocols. For TCRbeta analysis, collaborator samples were shipped as frozen whole blood, as isolated PBMCs, or as DNA extracted from either sample type.

Here the chain combines TRBV7-9 and TRBJ2-3; matching of 6 bases hints at TRBD1 as the D gene. The source of this sequence is a man aged 55 to 70 who had recovered from COVID-19. Sequenced material: peripheral blood. The nucleotide sequence is given as TGTGCCAGCAGTCCCCCCGACAGGAACACAGATACGCAGTATTTT. It encodes CASSPPDRNTDTQYF.